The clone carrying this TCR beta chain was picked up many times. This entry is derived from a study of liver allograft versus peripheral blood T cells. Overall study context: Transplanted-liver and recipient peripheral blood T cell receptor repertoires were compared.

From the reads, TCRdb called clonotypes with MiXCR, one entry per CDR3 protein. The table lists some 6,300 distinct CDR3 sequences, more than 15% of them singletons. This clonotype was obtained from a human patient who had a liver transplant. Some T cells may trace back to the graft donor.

The CDR3 DNA is TGTGCCAGCAGTTACTCGAATCCGGAATTTACTAATTCACCCCTCCACTTT. This sequence encodes CASSYSNPEFTNSPLHF. The V gene is TRBV6-5, the J gene TRBJ1-6; D remains ambiguous. Trimming removed 0 bases from V and 6 bases from J, with 15 bases in between. CDR3 length: 17 residues. Per the germline V gene, CDR1 is MNHEY and CDR2 is SVGAGI.